This entry lists 32 T cell receptor beta chains sequenced from one sample in a study of blood T cell repertoires in COVID-19. Clones were sequenced by immunoSEQ multiplex PCR, and TCRdb holds only the in-frame ones, with some missing. In the table there are about 270,000 clones, more than 80% of which are singletons. The source material was PBMCs or T cells enriched from blood (not recorded which). The receptors shown here come from a woman aged 18-35 years who had recovered from COVID-19.

The J gene is TRBJ1-1, the V gene TRBV15; no clear D. CDR1 LNHNV and CDR2 YYDKDF come from the germline V gene (reference sequence). The CDR3 contains 16 residues. Trimming took 0 bases from V and 3 from J, leaving 14 bases between them. CDR3 sequence reads: CATSRDQAGWDTEAFF. Written as DNA, the CDR3 is TGTGCCACCAGCAGAGATCAAGCGGGTTGGGACACTGAAGCTTTCTTT.

The gene calls are TRBV14 and TRBJ2-3; TRBD1 might be the D (6 bases). The V gene lost 4 bases and the J gene lost 4 bases, with 21 bases spanning the gap. This CDR3 is 17 amino acids long. Germline lookup yields CDR1 SGHDN and CDR2 FVKESK. Written as DNA, the CDR3 is TGTGCCAGCAGCCCTACCGGGGACATAGGCCCTCCAGATACGCAGTATTTT. This encodes CASSPTGDIGPPDTQYF.

The V call is TRBV3-1 (or the pseudogene TRBV3-2), the J call TRBJ2-1; 9 bases are shared with TRBD2. This CDR3 spans 16 amino acids. V was clipped by 6 bases and J by 3 bases; unmatched bases: 9. Germline CDR1 reads LGHDT; CDR2 reads YNNKEL (reference sequence). CDR3 sequence reads: CASSRQRGANYNEQFF. The CDR3 nucleotides read TGTGCCAGCAGTCGACAGCGGGGGGCTAACTACAATGAGCAGTTCTTC.

V and J are TRBV5-6 and TRBJ2-5, with D tentatively TRBD1 (6 bases). Germline loops: CDR1 SGHDT, CDR2 YYEEEE. The CDR3 covers 13 residues. V lost 2 bases to trimming and J lost 4 bases, with 9 bases between them. The CDR3: CASSFFRGETQYF. The CDR3 nucleotides are TGTGCCAGCAGCTTTTTCAGGGGAGAGACCCAGTACTTC.

This chain uses TRBV6-5 with TRBJ2-7; no clear D gene. V lost 6 bases to trimming and J lost 0 bases, with 9 bases between them. There are 13 residues in the CDR3. Germline V gene lookup returns CDR1 MNHEY and CDR2 SVGAGI. This CDR3 is CASRRDISYEQYF. For the CDR3, the DNA is TGTGCCAGCAGACGAGACATCTCCTACGAGCAGTACTTC.

The rearrangement joins TRBV6-4 to TRBJ2-1; the match to TRBD1 covers 7 bases. The CDR3 runs 16 residues. CDR1 is MRHNA, CDR2 SNTAGT, per germline. Trimming cost V 5 bases and J 0 bases; bases outside gene matches: 7. This CDR3 is CASSTSGTASYNEQFF. As DNA, the CDR3 is TGTGCCAGCAGTACCTCCGGGACAGCCTCCTACAATGAGCAGTTCTTC.

This chain joins TRBV7-3 and TRBJ2-2; D possibly corresponds to TRBD2 (5 bases). Germline V CDR1 and CDR2: SGHTA, FQGTGA. The CDR3 extends over 17 amino acids. V was shortened by 4 bases and J by 4 bases, with 19 bases between the two germline ends. The chain's CDR3 is CASSSTPGLASTGELFF. CDR3 DNA sequence: TGTGCCAGCAGCTCAACCCCTGGACTGGCGAGCACCGGGGAGCTGTTTTTT. Looking up the rest from reference TRBV7-3 and TRBJ2-2 gives the full variable domain: GAGVSQTPSNKVTEKGKYVELRCDPISGHTALYWYRQSLGQGPEFLIYFQGTGAADDSGLPNDRFFAVRPEGSVSTLKIQRTERGDSAVYLCASSSTPGLASTGELFFGEGSRLTVL.

The gene calls are TRBV7-9 and TRBJ1-2; TRBD1 matches at 8 bases. This CDR3 has 14 residues. Germline V lookup: CDR1 SEHNR, CDR2 FQNEAQ (reference sequence). Trimming at V came to 7 bases and at J to 3 bases, leaving 7 bases not matched to a gene. In nucleotides, the CDR3 is TGTGCCAGCATCGTAGACAGGGGTGACTATGGCTACACCTTC. Translated: CASIVDRGDYGYTF.

The chain carries TRBV9 and TRBJ1-2; 8 bases map to TRBD1. Looked up from germline, CDR1 is SGDLS and CDR2 is YYNGEE. This CDR3 is 16 amino acids long. V shed 0 bases and J 3 bases; nucleotides not matched to a gene: 7. CDR3 residues: CASSVGTGFPYYGYTF. In DNA, the CDR3 is TGTGCCAGCAGCGTAGGGACAGGGTTTCCCTACTATGGCTACACCTTC.

This chain joins TRBV7-9 and TRBJ2-2; D is unclear. The CDR3 has 15 amino acids. Per the germline V gene, CDR1 is SEHNR and CDR2 is FQNEAQ (reference sequence). The ends were cut back, 5 bases at V and 2 bases at J, with 12 bases in the middle. The CDR3 sequence: CASSPTDPNTGELFF. The CDR3 DNA reads TGTGCCAGCAGCCCAACAGATCCCAACACCGGGGAGCTGTTTTTT. The full variable domain, with the rest looked up from reference TRBV7-9 and TRBJ2-2, is DTGVSQNPRHKITKRGQNVTFRCDPISEHNRLYWYRQTLGQGPEFLTYFQNEAQLEKSRLLSDRFSAERPKGSFSTLEIQRTEQGDSAMYLCASSPTDPNTGELFFGEGSRLTVL.

The chain is built from TRBV11-2 and TRBJ2-2; a weak D match, TRBD1 (6 bases). Germline CDR1 SGHAT, CDR2 FQNNGV. V lost 1 base, J lost 6 bases, and 21 bases lay in between. The CDR3 runs to 18 residues. The CDR3 sequence is CASSLVPTGSIGAGELFF. CDR3 DNA: TGTGCCAGCAGCTTAGTCCCAACAGGGAGTATAGGCGCCGGGGAGCTGTTTTTT.

CDR3 sequence reads: CASPTLTSGGAYEQYF. CDR3 sequence (DNA): TGTGCCAGTCCCACTCTAACTAGCGGGGGGGCCTACGAGCAGTACTTC. The genes are TRBV19 and TRBJ2-7; TRBD2 matches at 13 bases. The V and J ends lost 8 bases and 2 bases, in that order; junction bases with no gene match: 9. Per germline, CDR1 LNHDA and CDR2 SQIVND (reference sequence). The CDR3 runs to 16 residues. Complete variable domain (other parts from reference TRBV19 and TRBJ2-7): DGGITQSPKYLFRKEGQNVTLSCEQNLNHDAMYWYRQDPGQGLRLIYYSQIVNDFQKGDIAEGYSVSREKKESFPLTVTSAQKNPTAFYLCASPTLTSGGAYEQYFGPGTRLTVT.

The gene calls are TRBV5-4 and TRBJ2-3; 10 bases are shared with TRBD2. Looked up from germline, CDR1 is SGHNT and CDR2 is YYREEE (reference sequence). The CDR3 is 14 residues long. J gave up 1 base and V 6 bases, and 2 bases lay outside the gene matches. The CDR3 bases are TGTGCCAGCAAAAGCGGGGGGGGCACAGATACGCAGTATTTT. It codes for CASKSGGGTDTQYF.

This clone occurred a few times. The gene calls are TRBV25-1 and TRBJ1-2, with TRBD1 as a possible D gene (5 bases). Deletions cut 4 bases from V and 5 bases from J, with 11 bases between. Looked up from germline, CDR1 is MGHDK and CDR2 is SYGVNS. The CDR3 totals 13 residues. The CDR3 is CASSGGTAYGYTF. The CDR3, as DNA: TGTGCCAGCAGTGGCGGGACGGCGTATGGCTACACCTTC.

The V and J genes are TRBV27 and TRBJ1-2; 10 bases are a match to TRBD1. CDR3 length: 16 residues. Trimming at V came to 3 bases and at J to 8 bases, leaving 12 bases not matched to a gene. From germline, CDR1 is MNHEY and CDR2 SMNVEV (reference sequence). The CDR3 here is CASSLGTGVRRVGYTF. The CDR3 bases are TGTGCCAGCAGTTTGGGGACAGGGGTACGGAGGGTGGGCTACACCTTC.

Comment on this clone: One junction end does not reproduce the germline sequence, and a read error may be involved. The genes are TRBV4-1 and TRBJ2-7, with 7 bases identical to TRBD1. CDR1 is MGHRA and CDR2 is YSYEKL in the germline V gene. The CDR3 totals 14 residues. The CDR3 DNA sequence: TGCGCCAGCAGCCAGGATACAGGGGTCTACCAGCAGTACTTC. Its translation: CASSQDTGVYQQYF.

The chain uses TRBV6-5 and TRBJ2-5; 10 bases agree with TRBD1. Germline CDR1 reads MNHEY; CDR2 reads SVGAGI. The CDR3 is made up of 13 amino acids. J gave up 5 bases and V 6 bases, and 3 bases lay outside the gene matches. In DNA form, the CDR3 reads TGTGCCAGCAGATTGACAGGGGGCGAGACCCAGTACTTC. Its protein is CASRLTGGETQYF.

The gene calls are TRBV7-9 and TRBJ1-2; the D gene is possibly TRBD1 (5 bases). The CDR3 totals 13 residues. Germline lookup yields CDR1 SEHNR and CDR2 FQNEAQ (reference sequence). V shed 5 bases and J shed 6 bases, with 13 bases lying between them. CDR3 loop: CASSIQGSDGYTF. CDR3 nucleotides: TGTGCCAGCAGCATTCAGGGTTCGGATGGCTACACCTTC.

As DNA, the CDR3 is TGTGCCAGCTCACACAGCCCTTTTGGCTACACCTTC. It encodes CASSHSPFGYTF. J is TRBJ1-2 and V is TRBV18; D gene uncertain. Per germline, CDR1 KGHSH and CDR2 LQKENI. Trimming took off 4 bases at V and 7 bases at J, with 10 bases between the two ends. The length of the CDR3 is 12 residues.

V and J are TRBV7-9 and TRBJ2-7; possible D gene TRBD1, 7 bases. The CDR3 loop spans 14 amino acids. V dropped 4 bases and J dropped 6 bases, with 16 bases sitting between them. Per germline, CDR1 SEHNR and CDR2 FQNEAQ (reference sequence). CDR3 loop: CASSSGDSPSEQYF. The DNA for the CDR3 is TGTGCCAGCAGCTCGGGGGACAGTCCCTCCGAGCAGTACTTC.

This rearrangement joins TRBV28 to TRBJ2-7; D is possibly TRBD2 (6 bases). The V end was cut by 6 bases, the J end by 0 bases, with 18 bases between. There are 16 residues in the CDR3. Germline V gives CDR1 MDHEN, CDR2 SYDVKM. CDR3 nucleotides: TGTGCCAGCAGAAGCGGAGGGCATCGAAACTCCTACGAGCAGTACTTC. Its translation is CASRSGGHRNSYEQYF.

This chain links TRBV5-1 with TRBJ1-3; 7 nucleotides line up with TRBD1. Germline trimming cut 4 bases from V and 0 bases from J; bases unmatched to any gene: 7. This CDR3 has 16 residues. Germline CDR1 and CDR2: SGHRS and YFSETQ. CDR3 loop: CASSRDSSSSGNTIYF. For the CDR3, the DNA is TGCGCCAGCAGCCGGGACAGTTCCTCCTCTGGAAACACCATATATTTT.

V gene TRBV14 combines with J gene TRBJ2-5; D is undetermined. The V end lost 1 base, the J end lost 3 bases, and 12 bases lay between the germline ends. The V gene's germline CDR1 is SGHDN and CDR2 FVKESK. This CDR3 is built from 15 residues. The CDR3 sequence: CASSQVTVLKETQYF. The CDR3 DNA is TGTGCCAGCAGCCAAGTTACAGTGCTAAAAGAGACCCAGTACTTC.

V gene TRBV7-8 combines with J gene TRBJ1-1; 9 nucleotides match TRBD1. Germline lookup yields CDR1 SGHVS and CDR2 FQNEAQ. With V trimmed by 4 bases and J by 5 bases, 11 bases remained unmatched. The CDR3 totals 16 residues. CDR3 bases: TGTGCCAGCAGCTCAACACTCCGGGACAGGGATACTGAAGCTTTCTTT. It translates to CASSSTLRDRDTEAFF.

The chain combines TRBV2 with TRBJ1-6; 11 nucleotides align to TRBD1. CDR3 length: 16 residues. Germline V gives CDR1 SNHLY, CDR2 FYNNEI. With V trimmed by 6 bases and J by 8 bases, 9 bases remained unmatched. DNA for the CDR3: TGTGCCAGCAGAGGGGGGGACAGGGGGTTGGATTCACCCCTCCACTTT. It is translated as CASRGGDRGLDSPLHF.

The chain couples TRBV5-1 to TRBJ1-6; D might be TRBD1 (6 bases). The CDR3 consists of 14 residues. Germline lookup yields CDR1 SGHRS and CDR2 YFSETQ. V gave up 4 bases and J gave up 8 bases, with 13 bases separating them. CDR3 loop: CASSPTWTDSPLHF. The CDR3 nucleotides read TGCGCCAGCAGCCCAACTTGGACAGATTCACCCCTCCACTTT.

The genes are TRBV4-1 and TRBJ2-1, with 15 bases that match TRBD2. With V trimmed by 0 bases and J by 1 base, 4 bases remained unmatched. Germline-derived CDR1 and CDR2 are MGHRA and YSYEKL. This CDR3 comprises 19 residues. The CDR3 sequence: CASSQERGLAGGSYNEQFF. CDR3 DNA sequence: TGCGCCAGCAGCCAAGAAAGGGGACTAGCGGGGGGATCCTACAATGAGCAGTTCTTC.

The CDR3 nucleotides read TGTGCCAGCAGTGTCCCGGGACAGGGCTATAATTCACCCCTCCACTTT. Protein: CASSVPGQGYNSPLHF. The chain links TRBV28 to TRBJ1-6, with 9 positions matching TRBD1. CDR1 and CDR2 from the germline V gene are MDHEN and SYDVKM. This CDR3 spans 16 amino acids. The junction had 5 bases not matched to a gene; V was cut back by 5 bases and J by 3 bases.

The chain joins TRBV6-5 to TRBJ1-2; D unclear. V shed 6 bases and J shed 0 bases, with 8 bases lying between them. CDR1 and CDR2 (germline): MNHEY, SVGAGI. This CDR3 contains 13 residues. The CDR3 DNA follows: TGTGCCAGCAGCCCGGTCGCTAACTATGGCTACACCTTC. Its translation: CASSPVANYGYTF.

The J gene is TRBJ2-6, the V gene TRBV15, with 7 positions matching TRBD1. The CDR3 sequence is 17 residues long. J lost 4 bases, V lost 6 bases, and 12 bases had no gene match. Germline CDR1 and CDR2: LNHNV and YYDKDF (reference sequence). CDR3 DNA: TGTGCCACCAGAAGGGCCAGGGGGAGTTCGGGGGCCAACGTCCTGACTTTC. Its protein product is CATRRARGSSGANVLTF.

The CDR3 is CASSHGLAGAGELFF. The CDR3 nucleotides read TGCGCCAGCAGCCATGGACTAGCGGGGGCCGGGGAGCTGTTTTTT. This sequence joins TRBV5-1 and TRBJ2-2, with 13 positions matching TRBD2. Trimming took 4 bases from V and 6 from J; bases not matched to a gene: 3. Germline V lookup: CDR1 SGHRS, CDR2 YFSETQ. This CDR3 has 15 amino acids.

The chain combines TRBV5-1 with TRBJ2-1; 8 positions agree with TRBD2. The CDR3 loop spans 16 amino acids. CDR1 is SGHRS, CDR2 YFSETQ, per germline. Unmatched junction bases numbered 11, after V lost 4 bases and J lost 5 bases. For the CDR3, the DNA is TGCGCCAGCAGCCCGATGAGCGGGGGCTCTGACAATGAGCAGTTCTTC. It translates to CASSPMSGGSDNEQFF. Full variable domain (rest looked up from reference TRBV5-1 and TRBJ2-1): KAGVTQTPRYLIKTRGQQVTLSCSPISGHRSVSWYQQTPGQGLQFLFEYFSETQRNKGNFPGRFSGRQFSNSRSEMNVSTLELGDSALYLCASSPMSGGSDNEQFFGPGTRLTVL.